This T cell receptor (beta chain) was sequenced in a study of shared clonotypes between healthy human individuals. The repertoire was sequenced with immunoSEQ multiplex PCR; TCRdb's copy has only in-frame clones and lacks some. The sample contains 1,400,000 or so clones, approximately 98.5% of which appear only once. This clone was detected only once. Into CD45RA+ naive and CD45RA-negative memory subsets, the CD4+ cells were split. The CDR3 length is 13 residues. The germline V and J ends were trimmed by 4 bases and 5 bases, with 8 bases remaining between them. The germline V gene encodes CDR1 SGHTA and CDR2 FQGTGA.

This TCR derives from a man aged 30 to 39 in good health. The specimen was naive CD4+ T cells sorted from blood. The subset is: CD45RA+ positively selected. The chain recombines TRBV7-3 with TRBJ2-2, with unresolved D. CDR3 region: CASSSEGTGELFF. CDR3 nucleotides: TGTGCCAGCAGCTCGGAAGGAACCGGGGAGCTGTTTTTT.